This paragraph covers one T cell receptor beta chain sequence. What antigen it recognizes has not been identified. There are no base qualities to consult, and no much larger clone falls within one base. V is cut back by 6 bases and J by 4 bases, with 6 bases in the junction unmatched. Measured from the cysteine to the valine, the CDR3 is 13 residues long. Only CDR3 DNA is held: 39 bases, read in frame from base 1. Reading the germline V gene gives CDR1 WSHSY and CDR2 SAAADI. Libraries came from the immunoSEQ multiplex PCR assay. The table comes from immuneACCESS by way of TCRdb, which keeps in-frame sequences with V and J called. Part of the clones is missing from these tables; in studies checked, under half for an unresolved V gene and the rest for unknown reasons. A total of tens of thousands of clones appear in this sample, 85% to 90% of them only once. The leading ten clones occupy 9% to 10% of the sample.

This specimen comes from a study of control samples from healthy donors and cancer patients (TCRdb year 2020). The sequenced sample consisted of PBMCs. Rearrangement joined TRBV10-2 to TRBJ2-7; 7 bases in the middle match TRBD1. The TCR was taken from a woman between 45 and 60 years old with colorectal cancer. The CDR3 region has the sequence CASRQGTVYEQYV. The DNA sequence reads TGCGCCAGCAGGCAAGGGACAGTATACGAGCAGTACGTC.